The entry that follows covers one TCR beta chain sequence. The antigen this receptor binds is unknown. Qualities for individual bases were not recorded, and no much larger clone is one base off. Including the terminal cysteine and phenylalanine, the CDR3 comprises 13 residues. The only DNA kept is the CDR3, 39 bases in frame from the first base. CDR1 and CDR2 are read off the germline V gene as MRHNA and SNTAGT. Trimming takes 8 bases off V and 4 bases off J; junction bases not matched to a gene: 8. The treatment or condition label on this specimen signifies: approximately 18 received Ad26.COV2.S at low or high dose, single or two shots; about 5 received placebo; per-sample allocation not given. Repertoires of vaccine and placebo recipients were sequenced from samples collected on day 63 after the first injection. Cohort 1b enrolled about two dozen adults aged 18-55 years at a single site in Boston, USA, between 29 July and 7 August 2020. As a vaccine, Ad26.COV2.S was a replication-incompetent adenovirus type 26 vector that expressed a prefusion-stabilized SARS-CoV-2 spike protein derived from the original Wuhan strain.

The sample is drawn from a study of Ad26.COV2.S vaccination and SARS-CoV-2 variants (dated by TCRdb to 2020 to 2023). Notes on the research overall: Donors in the vaccine arm were drawn from COV1001, a multicentre, randomized, double-blind, placebo-controlled phase I-IIa trial testing Ad26.COV2.S in healthy adults. The specificity and breadth of SARS-CoV-2-reactive T cell receptors after Ad26.COV2.S vaccination were assessed by TCRbeta repertoire sequencing. Trial participants were randomized into five groups of five, in which low-dose or high-dose Ad26.COV2.S was given once or twice, or placebo was given on both occasions. A total of 32 samples were included in the TCR-sequenced set, comprising 19 Ad26.COV2.S vaccine recipients, 5 placebo recipients and 8 SARS-CoV-2 convalescent individuals. Blinding of investigators to trial group allocation was maintained during experiments and outcome assessment. Ad26.COV2.S was given intramuscularly at 5x10^10 or 1x10^11 viral particles, as a single shot or as two shots 56 days apart.

The study at large found these results: Spike-specific TCR breadth was higher in Ad26.COV2.S recipients than in placebo recipients (P = 0.0014). According to the authors, total T cell responses may have been underestimated by the TCR breadth and depth analyses. The study was not powered to compare responses between vaccine doses or regimens. After vaccination, spike-specific CD8+ and CD4+ T cell responses were reported to show substantial breadth. Vaccine and placebo recipients had comparable non-spike TCR breadth, which fits with the vaccine containing only spike.

TCRbeta CDR3 regions were sequenced with the immunoSEQ Assay. After extraction, genomic DNA underwent amplification by bias-controlled multiplex PCR, followed by high-throughput sequencing. In the source study's methods: To quantify the absolute abundance of each unique TCRbeta CDR3 region, sequences were collapsed and filtered. T cell fraction was estimated by normalizing TCRbeta template counts to usable DNA, with usable DNA measured through amplification of reference genes found in all nucleated cells. Repertoire TCRs were annotated as SARS-CoV-2-specific when V gene, CDR3 amino acid sequence and J gene were exactly matched to a known reactive TCR set. The reference SARS-CoV-2 TCR set was obtained from MIRA and was filtered for enrichment in COVID-19-positive ImmuneCODE repertoires, whereby public or cross-reactive TCRs were removed. Using the MIRA antigens, annotated TCRs were further analysed by specific ORF or by position within an ORF. Depth was the summed frequency of annotated unique rearrangements, while breadth was defined as annotated unique rearrangements over total unique productive rearrangements. Two-sided Wilcoxon rank-sum tests were used to compare TCR breadth between groups. Held by TCRdb, this immuneACCESS table contains in-frame sequences only and omits some clones. Under half of the omission traces to an unresolved V gene where checked; the cause of the rest is unknown. V, J and clone size are taken as reported in that table, and D and trimming were inferred from the DNA itself. The sample data list some 450,000 clones, and roughly 91% of these were observed just once. The ten largest account for around 4.2% of the sample.

This TCR derives from a person between 18 and 60 years old who received the Ad26.COV2.S COVID-19 vaccine or a placebo. Here the sequenced sample was peripheral blood, taken in a trial of Ad26.COV2.S vaccine versus placebo. The V and J segments used are TRBV6-4 and TRBJ2-7; TRBD2 agrees with 7 junctional bases. The bases are TGTGCCAGCGGGAGGCTAGCGGCTTACGAGCAGTACTTC. It encodes CASGRLAAYEQYF.